This T cell receptor beta chain was recovered during a study of cytomegalovirus exposure and HLA in healthy donors. Study-wide background: An earlier analysis found fewer than 120 million unique TCR beta sequences from roughly 170 million T cells. Findings and limits, study-wide: Later analysis suggested links between common viral pathogens and several top significant clusters. Researchers reported that a few CMV-associated chains were confirmed in vitro as CMV antigen-specific.

PCR amplification relied on 60 Vbeta primers (plus 13 Jbeta primers). Sequencing used immunoSEQ multiplex PCR; TCRdb keeps in-frame clones, though not all of them. The sample records about 130,000 clones, around 83% being singletons. The CDR3 extends over 14 amino acids. Trimming removed 6 bases at V and 4 bases at J, with 15 bases between. The V gene's germline CDR1 is MDHEN and CDR2 SYDVKM. Turning to this clone: Its antigen remains unknown.

Sequencing was performed on PBMCs. The sequence derives from a woman younger than 35 in good health and CMV-seropositive. This chain links TRBV28 with TRBJ1-1; D is perhaps TRBD1 (5 bases). The DNA of the CDR3 is TGTGCCAGCAGCCTCCCGCTGGGGGGCACTGAAGCTTTCTTT. This gives the protein CASSLPLGGTEAFF.